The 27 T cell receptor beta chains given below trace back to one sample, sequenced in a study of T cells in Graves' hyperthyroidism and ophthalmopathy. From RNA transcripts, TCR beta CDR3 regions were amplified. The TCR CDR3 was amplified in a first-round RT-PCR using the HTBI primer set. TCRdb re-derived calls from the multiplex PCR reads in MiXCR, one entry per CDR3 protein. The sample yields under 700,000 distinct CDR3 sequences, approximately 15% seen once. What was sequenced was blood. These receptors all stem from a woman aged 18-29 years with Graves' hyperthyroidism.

CDR3 nucleotide sequence: TGTGCCAGCAGCTTAACGACTAGCGGGGGGCCGGGCTATCTGTATTTT. Translating gives CASSLTTSGGPGYLYF. This chain links TRBV7-3 with TRBJ2-3; TRBD2 matches at 13 bases. The CDR3 has 16 residues. The V segment lost 0 bases and the J segment 14 bases; nucleotides outside the gene matches: 11. CDR1 is SGHTA, CDR2 FQGTGA, per germline.

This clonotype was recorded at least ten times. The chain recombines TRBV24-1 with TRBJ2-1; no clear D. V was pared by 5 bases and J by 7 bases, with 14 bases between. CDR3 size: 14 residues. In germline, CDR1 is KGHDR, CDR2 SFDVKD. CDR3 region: CATSGVGSRNEQFF. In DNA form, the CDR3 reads TGTGCCACCAGTGGTGTGGGAAGTAGGAATGAGCAGTTCTTC.

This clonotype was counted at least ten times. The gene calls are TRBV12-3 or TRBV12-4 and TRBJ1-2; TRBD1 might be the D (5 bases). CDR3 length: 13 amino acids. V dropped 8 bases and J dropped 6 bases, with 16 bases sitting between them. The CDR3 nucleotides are TGTGCCAGCGGGACCGCCACAGTTCATGGCTACACCTTC. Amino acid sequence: CASGTATVHGYTF.

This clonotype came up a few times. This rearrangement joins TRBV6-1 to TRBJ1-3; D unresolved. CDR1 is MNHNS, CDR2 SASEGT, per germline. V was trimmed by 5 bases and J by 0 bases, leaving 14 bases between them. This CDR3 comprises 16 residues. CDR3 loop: CASSPPTGSSGNTIYF. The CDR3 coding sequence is TGTGCCAGCAGTCCACCGACGGGAAGCTCTGGAAACACCATATATTTT.

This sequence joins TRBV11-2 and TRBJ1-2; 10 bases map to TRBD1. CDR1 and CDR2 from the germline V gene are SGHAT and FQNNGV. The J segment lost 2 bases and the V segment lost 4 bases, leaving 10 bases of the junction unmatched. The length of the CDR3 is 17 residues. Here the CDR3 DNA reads TGTGCCAGCAGCTCCTGGGGACAGGGGATAGGAAACTATGGCTACACCTTC. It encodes CASSSWGQGIGNYGYTF.

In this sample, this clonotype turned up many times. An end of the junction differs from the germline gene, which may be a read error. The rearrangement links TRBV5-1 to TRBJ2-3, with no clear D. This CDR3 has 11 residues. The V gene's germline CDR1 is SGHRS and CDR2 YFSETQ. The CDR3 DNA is TGCGCCAGCAGATTGGAAGATACGCAGTATTTT. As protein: CASRLEDTQYF.

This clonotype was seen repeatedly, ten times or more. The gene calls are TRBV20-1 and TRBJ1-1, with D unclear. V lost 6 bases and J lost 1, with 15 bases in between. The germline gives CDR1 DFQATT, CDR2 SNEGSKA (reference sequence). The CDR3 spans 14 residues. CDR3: CSANLDGWNTEAFF. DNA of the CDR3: TGCAGTGCCAACTTGGACGGCTGGAACACTGAAGCTTTCTTT.

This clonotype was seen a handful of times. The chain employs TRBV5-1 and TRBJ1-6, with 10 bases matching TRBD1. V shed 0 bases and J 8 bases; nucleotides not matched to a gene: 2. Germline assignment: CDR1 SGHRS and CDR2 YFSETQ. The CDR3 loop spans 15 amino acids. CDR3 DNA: TGCGCCAGCAGCTTGGCTGGACAGGGGGATTCACCCCTCCACTTT. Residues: CASSLAGQGDSPLHF.

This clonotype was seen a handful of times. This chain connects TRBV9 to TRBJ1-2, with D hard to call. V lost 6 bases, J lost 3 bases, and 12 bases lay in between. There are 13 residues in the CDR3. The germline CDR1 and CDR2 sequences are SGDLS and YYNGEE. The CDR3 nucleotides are TGTGCCAGCACCCAGAAAGTAGACTATGGCTACACCTTC. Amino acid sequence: CASTQKVDYGYTF.

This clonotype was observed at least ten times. CDR3 sequence: CASSKGVQETQYF. In nucleotides, the CDR3 is TGTGCCAGCAGCAAGGGGGTACAAGAGACCCAGTACTTC. The chain joins TRBV11-2 to TRBJ2-5; perhaps TRBD1 as D (6 bases). Per germline, CDR1 SGHAT and CDR2 FQNNGV. This CDR3 has 13 residues. V gave up 5 bases and J gave up 2 bases, with 9 bases separating them.

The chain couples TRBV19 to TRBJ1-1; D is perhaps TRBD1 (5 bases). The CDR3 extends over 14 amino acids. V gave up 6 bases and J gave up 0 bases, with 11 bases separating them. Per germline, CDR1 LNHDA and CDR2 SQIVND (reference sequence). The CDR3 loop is CASRSGNMNTEAFF. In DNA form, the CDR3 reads TGTGCCAGTAGGTCAGGGAACATGAACACTGAAGCTTTCTTT. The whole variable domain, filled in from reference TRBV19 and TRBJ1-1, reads DGGITQSPKYLFRKEGQNVTLSCEQNLNHDAMYWYRQDPGQGLRLIYYSQIVNDFQKGDIAEGYSVSREKKESFPLTVTSAQKNPTAFYLCASRSGNMNTEAFFGQGTRLTVV.

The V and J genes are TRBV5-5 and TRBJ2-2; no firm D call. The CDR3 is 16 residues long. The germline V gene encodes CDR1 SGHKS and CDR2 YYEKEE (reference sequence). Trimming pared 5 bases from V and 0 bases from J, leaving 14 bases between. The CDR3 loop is CASSLFGGTNTGELFF. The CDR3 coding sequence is TGTGCCAGCAGTTTGTTTGGTGGGACGAACACCGGGGAGCTGTTTTTT.

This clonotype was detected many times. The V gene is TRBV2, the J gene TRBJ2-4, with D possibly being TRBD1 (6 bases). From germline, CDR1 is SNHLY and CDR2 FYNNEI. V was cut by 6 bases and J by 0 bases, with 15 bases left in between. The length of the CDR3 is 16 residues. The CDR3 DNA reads TGTGCCAGCAGGGAACAGGGCGGGTTAGCCAAAAACATTCAGTACTTC. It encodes CASREQGGLAKNIQYF.

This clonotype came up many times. The CDR3 DNA reads TGTGCCATCAGTGAGTCCCAAGGGGAGACCCAGTACTTC. Its translation is CAISESQGETQYF. The chain employs TRBV10-3 and TRBJ2-5; D unresolved. Germline CDR1 reads ENHRY; CDR2 reads SYGVKD. Trimming took 0 bases from V and 5 from J, leaving 7 bases between them. This CDR3 region has 13 residues.

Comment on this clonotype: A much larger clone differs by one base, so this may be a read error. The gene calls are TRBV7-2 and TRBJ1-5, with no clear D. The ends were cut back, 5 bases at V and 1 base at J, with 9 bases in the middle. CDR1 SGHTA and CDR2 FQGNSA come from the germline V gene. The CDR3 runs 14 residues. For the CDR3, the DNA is TGTGCCAGCAGCGACACCTTGAGCAATCAGCCCCAGCATTTT. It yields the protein CASSDTLSNQPQHF.

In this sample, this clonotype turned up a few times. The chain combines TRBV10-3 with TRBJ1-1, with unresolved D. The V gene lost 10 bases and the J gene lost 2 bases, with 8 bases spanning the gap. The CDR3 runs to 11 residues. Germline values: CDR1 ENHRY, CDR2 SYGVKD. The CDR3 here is CATRLNTEAFF. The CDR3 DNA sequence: TGTGCCACGCGGCTAAACACTGAAGCTTTCTTT.

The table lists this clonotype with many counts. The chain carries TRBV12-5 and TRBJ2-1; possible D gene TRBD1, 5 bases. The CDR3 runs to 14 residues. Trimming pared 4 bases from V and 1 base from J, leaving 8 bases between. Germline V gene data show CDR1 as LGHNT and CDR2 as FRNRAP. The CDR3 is CASGSGQSYNEQFF. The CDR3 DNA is TGTGCTAGTGGTTCTGGACAATCCTACAATGAGCAGTTCTTC.

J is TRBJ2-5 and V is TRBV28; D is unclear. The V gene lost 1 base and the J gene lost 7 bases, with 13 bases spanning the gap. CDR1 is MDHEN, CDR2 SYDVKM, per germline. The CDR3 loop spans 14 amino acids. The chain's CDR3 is CASSLFPEPGTQYF. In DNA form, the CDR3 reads TGTGCCAGCAGTTTATTTCCAGAACCGGGGACCCAGTACTTC.

Here the CDR3 reads CASSQVSLPEYEQYF. The CDR3 DNA reads TGTGCCAGCAGCCAAGTTTCACTCCCAGAATACGAGCAGTACTTC. The chain links TRBV3-1 to TRBJ2-7; D is ambiguous. V lost 1 base and J 4 bases, leaving 14 bases between the germline ends. This CDR3 comprises 15 residues. Per germline, CDR1 LGHDT and CDR2 YNNKEL (reference sequence).

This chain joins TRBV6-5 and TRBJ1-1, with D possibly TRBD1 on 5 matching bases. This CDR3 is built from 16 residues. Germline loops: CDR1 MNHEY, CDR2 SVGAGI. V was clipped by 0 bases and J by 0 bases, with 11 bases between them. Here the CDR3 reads CASSYSGAIVNTEAFF. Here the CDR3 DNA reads TGTGCCAGCAGTTACTCTGGGGCGATCGTGAACACTGAAGCTTTCTTT.

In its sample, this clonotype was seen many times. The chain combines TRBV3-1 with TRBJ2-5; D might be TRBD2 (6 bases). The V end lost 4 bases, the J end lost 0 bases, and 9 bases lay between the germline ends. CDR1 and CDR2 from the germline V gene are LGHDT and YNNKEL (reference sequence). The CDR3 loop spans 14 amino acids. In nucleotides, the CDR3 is TGTGCCAGCAGCCTACGACTAGACCAAGAGACCCAGTACTTC. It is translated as CASSLRLDQETQYF.

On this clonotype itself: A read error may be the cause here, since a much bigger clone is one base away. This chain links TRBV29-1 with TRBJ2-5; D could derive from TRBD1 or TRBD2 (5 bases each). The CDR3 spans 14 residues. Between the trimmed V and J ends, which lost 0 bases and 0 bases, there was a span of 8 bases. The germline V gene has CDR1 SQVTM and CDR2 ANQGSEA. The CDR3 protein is CSVEDRGHQETQYF. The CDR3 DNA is TGCAGCGTTGAAGACCGGGGCCACCAAGAGACCCAGTACTTC.

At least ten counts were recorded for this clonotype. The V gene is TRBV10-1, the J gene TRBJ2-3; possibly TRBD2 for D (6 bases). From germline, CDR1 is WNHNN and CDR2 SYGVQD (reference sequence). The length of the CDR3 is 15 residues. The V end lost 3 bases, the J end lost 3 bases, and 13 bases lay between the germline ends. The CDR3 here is CASSDALAGTDTQYF. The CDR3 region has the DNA TGCGCCAGCAGTGATGCCTTGGCGGGGACAGATACGCAGTATTTT.

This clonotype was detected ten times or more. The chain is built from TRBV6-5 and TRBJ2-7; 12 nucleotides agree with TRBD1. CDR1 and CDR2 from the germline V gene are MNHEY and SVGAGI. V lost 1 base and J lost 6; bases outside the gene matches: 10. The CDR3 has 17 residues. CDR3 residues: CASSYYGTGGFLPEQYF. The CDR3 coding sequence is TGTGCCAGCAGTTACTACGGGACAGGGGGCTTCTTGCCCGAGCAGTACTTC.

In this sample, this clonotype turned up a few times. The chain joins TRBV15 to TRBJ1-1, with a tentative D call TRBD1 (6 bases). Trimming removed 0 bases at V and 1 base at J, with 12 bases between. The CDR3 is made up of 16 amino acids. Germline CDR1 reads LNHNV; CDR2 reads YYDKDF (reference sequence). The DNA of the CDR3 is TGTGCCACCAGCAGAGATCAGGGCAGGGGGAACACTGAAGCTTTCTTT. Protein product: CATSRDQGRGNTEAFF.

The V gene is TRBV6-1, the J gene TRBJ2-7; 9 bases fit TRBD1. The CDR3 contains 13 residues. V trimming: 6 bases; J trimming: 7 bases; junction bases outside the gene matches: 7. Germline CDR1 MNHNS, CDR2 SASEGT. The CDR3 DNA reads TGTGCCAGCAGCCTCGGGACAGGGAAGGAGCAGTACTTC. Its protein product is CASSLGTGKEQYF.

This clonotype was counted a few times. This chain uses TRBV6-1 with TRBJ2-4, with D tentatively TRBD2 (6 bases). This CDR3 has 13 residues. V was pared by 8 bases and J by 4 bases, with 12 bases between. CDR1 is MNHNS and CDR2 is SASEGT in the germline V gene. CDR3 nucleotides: TGTGCCAGCTCGGGGGATTCTAAAAACATTCAGTACTTC. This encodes CASSGDSKNIQYF.